These 3 T cell receptor beta chains were all obtained from the same sample, sequenced in a study of low-dose radiotherapy and immunotherapy resistance in tumors. Covering alpha and beta chains, TRAV- and TRBV-specific primers were used for the first-strand cDNA. TCR amplification ran approximately 22 PCR cycles using constant-region and V-primer adapter primers. TCRdb processed the reads anew with MiXCR; each CDR3 protein has one entry. The sample comprises roughly 32,000 distinct CDR3 sequences, around 54% of which are singletons, and roughly 5.8% rests with the top ten. As to time point: after trial treatment. Regarding treatment: LDRT plus nivolumab, ipilimumab, low-dose cyclophosphamide and aspirin (RACIN trial). The input for sequencing was PBMCs, taken after low-dose radiotherapy plus immunotherapy. These receptors came from a male donor with gallbladder cancer.

This chain connects TRBV4-3 to TRBJ2-7, with TRBD1 matching 11 bases. Germline values: CDR1 LGHNA, CDR2 YSLEER. V dropped 2 bases and J dropped 4; count of bases not matched to a gene: 7. The CDR3 is 16 amino acids. The CDR3: CASSQRTGGAFYEQYF. The CDR3, as DNA: TGCGCCAGCAGCCAAAGGACAGGGGGCGCTTTTTACGAGCAGTACTTC.

V is TRBV4-3 and J is TRBJ2-2; TRBD2 matches at 16 bases. CDR1 is LGHNA and CDR2 is YSLEER in the germline V gene. Trimming took 0 bases from V and 4 from J; bases not matched to a gene: 17. CDR3 length: 23 residues. CDR3 coding DNA: TGCGCCAGCAGCCAAGAGTTTACTCCTCCGGGACTAGCGGGGGGGCGAGGCACCGGGGAGCTGTTTTTT. Translated: CASSQEFTPPGLAGGRGTGELFF.

This clonotype was detected ten times or more. The rearrangement uses TRBV5-6 and TRBJ2-3, with TRBD1 matching over 10 bases. The CDR3 sequence is 18 residues long. From germline, CDR1 is SGHDT and CDR2 YYEEEE. V lost 4 bases and J lost 3; bases outside the gene matches: 14. CDR3 amino acids: CASSIPTPGQGITDTQYF. CDR3 in DNA: TGTGCCAGCAGCATTCCCACTCCGGGACAGGGGATAACAGATACGCAGTATTTT.